The 3 T cell receptor beta chains listed next were all sequenced from one sample in a study of shared clonotypes between healthy human individuals. Terminally differentiated effector memory CD45RA+ cells were excluded from the naive CD8 cells, which were CD45RO-negative and positively selected for CCR7. Generated by immunoSEQ multiplex PCR, the TCRdb table keeps only in-frame clones and is missing some. The sample consists of about 2.1 million clones, 80% to 95% of them appearing once. Sequencing used naive CD8+ T cells from PBMCs. The receptor set was obtained from a man younger than 35 in good health. Some clones in this sample may be carry-over from other donors' samples.

A single count supports this clone. The J gene is TRBJ2-3, the V gene TRBV5-6; D perhaps matches TRBD2 (6 bases). CDR3 length: 14 amino acids. Trimming pared 7 bases from V and 2 bases from J, leaving 14 bases between. Germline lookup yields CDR1 SGHDT and CDR2 YYEEEE. This chain's CDR3 is CASLGGGTTDTQYF. In DNA form, the CDR3 reads TGTGCCAGCTTAGGTGGCGGGACCACAGATACGCAGTATTTT.

Remarks on this clone: This sample also contains other DNA sequences that code for the same CDR3. The chain recombines TRBV27 with TRBJ1-2; 9 nucleotides line up with TRBD1. Germline loops: CDR1 MNHEY, CDR2 SMNVEV (reference sequence). V trimming: 3 bases; J trimming: 3 bases; junction bases outside the gene matches: 5. The CDR3 length is 15 residues. This chain's CDR3 is CASSFRGQGYYGYTF. The CDR3 DNA sequence: TGTGCCAGCAGTTTTAGGGGACAGGGCTACTATGGCTACACCTTC.

The rearrangement joins TRBV28 to TRBJ2-1; TRBD2 agrees at 7 bases. The CDR3 contains 17 residues. The trim removed 3 bases at V and 1 base at J, leaving 9 bases unmatched. Germline values: CDR1 MDHEN, CDR2 SYDVKM. CDR3 protein: CASSLAREDPSYNEQFF. CDR3 in DNA: TGTGCCAGCAGTTTGGCCCGGGAGGACCCATCCTACAATGAGCAGTTCTTC.